The 21 T cell receptor beta chains given below trace back to one sample, sequenced in a study of cytomegalovirus exposure and HLA in healthy donors. PCR used 60 Vbeta primers and 13 Jbeta primers. The protocol was immunoSEQ multiplex PCR, while the TCRdb copy is restricted to in-frame clones and leaves out a portion. This table has around 200,000 clones, 82% appearing once. Sequencing was performed on PBMCs. The receptors stem from a woman in her 40s in good health and CMV-seronegative.

The rearrangement uses TRBV19 and TRBJ2-5, with 8 bases lining up with TRBD2. Germline V gives CDR1 LNHDA, CDR2 SQIVND (reference sequence). This CDR3 is built from 13 residues. V lost 5 bases and J lost 10; bases outside the gene matches: 9. The CDR3 here is CASSPSGRSRQYF. The DNA of the CDR3 is TGTGCCAGTAGTCCTAGCGGGCGGTCGCGCCAGTACTTC.

The chain couples TRBV7-6 to TRBJ2-1, with TRBD2 matching 8 bases. Losses at the gene ends were 6 bases for V and 1 base for J; bases not matched to a gene: 5. Per the germline V gene, CDR1 is SGHVS and CDR2 is FNYEAQ. This CDR3 region has 15 residues. The CDR3 DNA sequence: TGTGCCAGCAGTAAGGTAGCGGGGTCCTACAATGAGCAGTTCTTC. It translates to CASSKVAGSYNEQFF.

The chain carries TRBV15 and TRBJ2-1; no clear D gene. This CDR3 is built from 14 residues. Trimming pared 6 bases from V and 5 bases from J, leaving 14 bases between. Germline loops: CDR1 LNHNV, CDR2 YYDKDF (reference sequence). This CDR3 reads CATRGPNIDNEQFF. The CDR3 nucleotides are TGTGCCACCAGGGGCCCCAACATAGACAATGAGCAGTTCTTC.

The chain employs TRBV7-8 and TRBJ2-7; TRBD1 agrees at 9 bases. J gave up 3 bases and V 1 base, and 4 bases lay outside the gene matches. Germline loops: CDR1 SGHVS, CDR2 FQNEAQ. The CDR3 is 15 amino acids. The chain's CDR3 is CASSLGTGEFYEQYF. CDR3 DNA sequence: TGTGCCAGCAGCTTAGGGACAGGGGAATTCTACGAGCAGTACTTC. Combining the CDR3 with reference TRBV7-8 and TRBJ2-7 gives the whole variable domain GAGVSQSPRYKVAKRGQDVALRCDPISGHVSLFWYQQALGQGPEFLTYFQNEAQLDKSGLPSDRFFAERPEGSVSTLKIQRTQQEDSAVYLCASSLGTGEFYEQYFGPGTRLTVT.

J is TRBJ1-1 and V is TRBV7-2, with D tentatively TRBD1 (6 bases). V was pared by 1 base and J by 6 bases, with 15 bases between. This CDR3 contains 15 residues. CDR1 SGHTA and CDR2 FQGNSA come from the germline V gene. The CDR3 reads CASSLVGGATSEAFF. CDR3 bases: TGTGCCAGCAGCTTAGTCGGGGGGGCCACGTCTGAAGCTTTCTTT.

The CDR3 nucleotides read TGTGCCAGTAGTATCCCACCCCGGCGGACAGGGGGTATTAATCAGCCCCAGCATTTT. Translation gives CASSIPPRRTGGINQPQHF. The rearrangement joins TRBV19 to TRBJ1-5; 10 bases are a match to TRBD1. The ends lost 3 bases at V and 4 bases at J; junction bases unmatched: 15. Germline CDR1 reads LNHDA; CDR2 reads SQIVND (reference sequence). The CDR3 covers 19 residues.

This clone was seen only a few times. The chain joins TRBV29-1 to TRBJ1-1; D is unresolved. The V and J ends lost 6 bases and 10 bases respectively, with 18 bases between them. This CDR3 has 12 amino acids. The V gene's germline CDR1 is SQVTM and CDR2 ANQGSEA. The CDR3 here is CSVGLAGLGAFF. The CDR3 DNA sequence: TGCAGCGTAGGCCTTGCGGGGTTAGGAGCTTTCTTT.

CDR3 bases: TGTGCCAGCGGCCCCGCGGCAGGGCATCAGCCCCAGCATTTT. It translates to CASGPAAGHQPQHF. The chain recombines TRBV27 with TRBJ1-5; a possible D gene is TRBD1 (5 bases). This CDR3 is 14 amino acids long. Deletions cut 8 bases from V and 5 bases from J, with 16 bases between. CDR1 is MNHEY and CDR2 is SMNVEV in the germline V gene (reference sequence).

The V gene is TRBV7-2, the J gene TRBJ1-1; a weak D match, TRBD1 (5 bases). CDR3 size: 13 residues. Germline V gene sequence: CDR1 SGHTA, CDR2 FQGNSA. V was clipped by 1 base and J by 3 bases, with 6 bases between them. The CDR3: CASSLGGDTEAFF. CDR3 nucleotides: TGTGCCAGCAGCTTAGGGGGGGACACTGAAGCTTTCTTT.

The chain joins TRBV5-1 to TRBJ1-1; D not resolved. The CDR3 is made up of 15 amino acids. Germline assignment: CDR1 SGHRS and CDR2 YFSETQ. Trimming took 2 bases from V and 0 from J, leaving 11 bases between them. CDR3 amino acids: CASSLSGIMNTEAFF. The CDR3 DNA sequence: TGCGCCAGCAGCTTATCGGGAATTATGAACACTGAAGCTTTCTTT. Using reference TRBV5-1 and TRBJ1-1 for the parts outside the CDR3, the full variable domain is KAGVTQTPRYLIKTRGQQVTLSCSPISGHRSVSWYQQTPGQGLQFLFEYFSETQRNKGNFPGRFSGRQFSNSRSEMNVSTLELGDSALYLCASSLSGIMNTEAFFGQGTRLTVV.

V usage is TRBV11-3 and J usage is TRBJ1-1; D not certain. CDR3 size: 13 residues. Trimming took 2 bases from V and 7 from J, leaving 11 bases between them. CDR1 is SGHNT and CDR2 is YENEEA in the germline V gene. This chain's CDR3 is CASSLSRNFEAFF. The CDR3 nucleotides read TGTGCCAGCAGCTTATCCAGGAACTTTGAAGCTTTCTTT.

The rearrangement links TRBV10-3 to TRBJ2-7, with D perhaps TRBD2 (5 bases). Germline CDR1 ENHRY, CDR2 SYGVKD. V was pared by 2 bases and J by 0 bases, with 11 bases between. This CDR3 comprises 15 residues. CDR3 amino acids: CAISERGPNSYEQYF. CDR3 in DNA: TGTGCCATCAGTGAGCGAGGGCCCAACTCCTACGAGCAGTACTTC.

The chain couples TRBV29-1 to TRBJ1-1, with TRBD1 as a possible D gene (5 bases). Trimming left V 4 bases short and J 1 base short, with 7 bases between. This CDR3 is 12 amino acids long. Germline values: CDR1 SQVTM, CDR2 ANQGSEA. The CDR3 DNA follows: TGCAGCGTTGTGGGGGGGAACACTGAAGCTTTCTTT. Translating it yields CSVVGGNTEAFF. The variable domain in full, completed from reference TRBV29-1 and TRBJ1-1, reads SAVISQKPSRDICQRGTSLTIQCQVDSQVTMMFWYRQQPGQSLTLIATANQGSEATYESGFVIDKFPISRPNLTFSTLTVSNMSPEDSSIYLCSVVGGNTEAFFGQGTRLTVV.

The chain combines TRBV25-1 with TRBJ2-1; TRBD2 is a possible D gene (6 bases). Trimming took off 3 bases at V and 10 bases at J, with 7 bases between the two ends. The CDR3 covers 11 residues. The germline gives CDR1 MGHDK, CDR2 SYGVNS. Here the CDR3 reads CASSDGGEQFF. DNA for the CDR3: TGTGCCAGCAGTGATGGGGGGGAGCAGTTCTTC.

V and J are TRBV30 and TRBJ2-2, with 8 bases aligning to TRBD2. Germline trimming cut 3 bases from V and 7 bases from J; bases unmatched to any gene: 13. The germline V gene encodes CDR1 GTSNPN and CDR2 SVGIG (reference sequence). The CDR3 loop spans 16 amino acids. CDR3 in DNA: TGTGCCTGGAGAACACGGGGGGGCCTGGTTGGCGGGGAGCTGTTTTTT. It codes for CAWRTRGGLVGGELFF.

This clone came up a few times. The J gene is TRBJ1-1, the V gene TRBV6-6; the D gene is possibly TRBD1 (6 bases). The ends were cut back, 8 bases at V and 1 base at J, with 14 bases in the middle. The germline gives CDR1 MNHNY, CDR2 SVGAGI (reference sequence). The length of the CDR3 is 14 residues. Here the CDR3 reads CASATGRANTEAFF. The CDR3 DNA sequence: TGTGCCAGCGCGACAGGCAGGGCGAACACTGAAGCTTTCTTT.

CDR3 loop: CASRLFGGPYGYTF. CDR3 DNA: TGTGCCAGCAGGCTTTTTGGGGGCCCCTATGGCTACACCTTC. The genes are TRBV5-5 and TRBJ1-2; maybe TRBD1 (6 bases). Trimming removed 5 bases at V and 4 bases at J, with 15 bases between. Germline CDR1 SGHKS, CDR2 YYEKEE (reference sequence). The CDR3 extends over 14 amino acids.

This clone was recorded a few times. The chain joins TRBV20-1 to TRBJ1-4; 7 bases line up with TRBD1. Looked up from germline, CDR1 is DFQATT and CDR2 is SNEGSKA (reference sequence). This CDR3 has 11 amino acids. The V gene end was trimmed by 5 bases and the J gene end by 13 bases; junction bases not matched to a gene: 7. CDR3 sequence (DNA): TGCAGTGCTTTAGACAGGGACGGACTGTTTTTT. As protein: CSALDRDGLFF.

This chain joins TRBV28 and TRBJ2-7, with no clear D. V was trimmed by 3 bases and J by 2 bases, leaving 5 bases between them. The CDR3 has 12 amino acids. Germline CDR1 is MDHEN and CDR2 is SYDVKM. CDR3 nucleotides: TGTGCCAGCAGTTTTCAGGCCTACGAGCAGTACTTC. It codes for CASSFQAYEQYF.

This rearrangement joins TRBV5-1 to TRBJ1-3; 7 bases align to TRBD1. With V trimmed by 4 bases and J by 0 bases, 7 bases remained unmatched. CDR3 length: 16 residues. The germline CDR1 and CDR2 sequences are SGHRS and YFSETQ. The CDR3 DNA follows: TGCGCCAGCAGCCCCGGGACAGCCAGCTCTGGAAACACCATATATTTT. The encoded protein is CASSPGTASSGNTIYF.

The gene calls are TRBV7-9 and TRBJ2-1, with 10 bases lining up with TRBD1. With 4 bases clipped from V and 4 bases from J, the junction kept 7 bases outside the gene matches. CDR1 and CDR2 (germline): SEHNR, FQNEAQ (reference sequence). The CDR3 sequence is 16 residues long. CDR3 amino acids: CASSSRDRGNYNEQFF. The CDR3 coding sequence is TGTGCCAGCAGCTCCCGGGACAGGGGTAATTACAATGAGCAGTTCTTC.